These 21 T cell receptor beta chains share one sample of origin, sequenced in a study of T cell repertoires in cytomegalovirus infection. MiXCR was run by TCRdb on the reads, yielding one entry per CDR3 protein. The sample has about 890,000 distinct CDR3 sequences, 30% to 40% seen once. For these TCRs, the target antigens are not known. The specimen was cultured CD8+ T cells from PBMCs, collected from culture after CMV antigen stimulation. Source of these receptors: a human donor in good health (CMV status not recorded). Some clones in this sample may be carry-over from other donors' samples.

This clonotype was counted a few times. The V call is TRBV5-6, the J call TRBJ2-1, with D perhaps being TRBD1 or TRBD2 (5 bases each). Germline-derived CDR1 and CDR2 are SGHDT and YYEEEE. The CDR3 spans 15 residues. V lost 0 bases, J lost 7 bases, and 14 bases lay in between. CDR3 sequence: CASSLGSGTQNEQFF. CDR3 in DNA: TGTGCCAGCAGCTTGGGATCCGGGACCCAGAATGAGCAGTTCTTC.

The chain joins TRBV6-2 or TRBV6-3 to TRBJ2-1; 10 bases agree with TRBD1. Trimming at V came to 0 bases and at J to 6 bases, leaving 2 bases not matched to a gene. The CDR3 consists of 15 residues. Germline V gene sequence: CDR1 MNHEY, CDR2 SVGEGT. In nucleotides, the CDR3 is TGTGCCAGCAGTTACTCTTGGACAGGGGGCAATGAGCAGTTCTTC. It translates to CASSYSWTGGNEQFF.

This clonotype was detected a few times. The rearrangement uses TRBV7-9 and TRBJ1-1, with D unresolved. The CDR3 has 15 residues. Germline assignment: CDR1 SEHNR and CDR2 FQNEAQ (reference sequence). Trimming stripped 3 bases from V and 0 bases from J, with 11 bases between. CDR3 bases: TGTGCCAGCAGCTTTTCGGGCAGGTTGAACACTGAAGCTTTCTTT. It encodes CASSFSGRLNTEAFF.

This clonotype came up a few times. This chain links TRBV19 with TRBJ2-3; D possibly uses TRBD1 or TRBD2 (5 bases each). The germline gives CDR1 LNHDA, CDR2 SQIVND (reference sequence). The germline V and J ends were trimmed by 2 bases and 4 bases, with 25 bases remaining between them. The CDR3 has 19 residues. The CDR3 sequence is CASSILTGTPWNPPDTQYF. DNA of the CDR3: TGTGCCAGTAGTATACTTACCGGGACGCCGTGGAATCCGCCAGATACGCAGTATTTT.

This clonotype has only a few counts. CDR3 coding DNA: TGTGCCAGCAGTTTTAGGCCGGGCCCCTACGAGCAGTACGTC. Protein: CASSFRPGPYEQYV. The V gene is TRBV27, the J gene TRBJ2-7, with D hard to call. Germline CDR1 is MNHEY and CDR2 is SMNVEV (reference sequence). This CDR3 has 14 amino acids. Trimming shortened V by 3 bases and J by 2 bases, and 11 bases separated the two germline ends.

This chain links TRBV15 with TRBJ1-4; 7 positions match TRBD1. This CDR3 has 15 residues. Germline CDR1 LNHNV, CDR2 YYDKDF (reference sequence). V was pared by 8 bases and J by 5 bases, with 11 bases of the junction left unmatched. The CDR3 is CATAVGGTDNEKLFF. The DNA of the CDR3 is TGTGCCACCGCGGTAGGCGGGACAGACAATGAAAAACTGTTTTTT.

This clonotype was counted a single time. Relative to the germline gene, one junction end is altered; a read error may explain this. The rearrangement links TRBV12-3 or TRBV12-4 to TRBJ2-5; D is ambiguous. The CDR3 totals 14 residues. The CDR3 DNA follows: TGTGCCAGCAGCCTGGGCCTGTACCAAGAGACCCAGCACTTC. It translates to CASSLGLYQETQHF.

The chain is built from TRBV7-9 and TRBJ1-2, with D perhaps TRBD1 (5 bases). The germline gives CDR1 SEHNR, CDR2 FQNEAQ (reference sequence). CDR3 length equals 16 residues. V was shortened by 6 bases and J by 6 bases, with 23 bases between the two germline ends. CDR3 sequence: CASRLFPGAQLDGYTF. The CDR3 DNA reads TGTGCCAGCAGATTATTTCCCGGGGCGCAATTAGATGGCTACACCTTC.

This clonotype was observed a few times. The chain is built from TRBV7-9 and TRBJ1-4, with 10 bases matching TRBD1. CDR1 is SEHNR and CDR2 is FQNEAQ in the germline V gene (reference sequence). J was trimmed by 12 bases and V by 3 bases; bases with no gene match: 7. The CDR3 runs to 14 residues. In DNA form, the CDR3 reads TGTGCCAGCAGCTTCCTCTCTGGACAGGGGGAACTGTTTTTT. Amino acids: CASSFLSGQGELFF.

The chain links TRBV6-5 to TRBJ2-5; the D gene is possibly TRBD2 (6 bases). V was pared by 5 bases and J by 2 bases, with 12 bases between. CDR3 length equals 14 residues. Germline V gene data show CDR1 as MNHEY and CDR2 as SVGAGI. The CDR3 reads CASSTSRQQETQYF. In nucleotides, the CDR3 is TGTGCCAGCAGTACTAGCAGGCAACAAGAGACCCAGTACTTC.

The chain has TRBV9 and TRBJ2-2; a weak D match, TRBD1 (7 bases). Germline CDR1 and CDR2: SGDLS and YYNGEE. Trimming pared 1 base from V and 8 bases from J, leaving 21 bases between. The CDR3 consists of 17 residues. The CDR3 loop is CASSVSSGGRLMGELFF. CDR3 DNA sequence: TGTGCCAGCAGCGTATCGTCAGGGGGGAGATTGATGGGGGAGCTGTTTTTT.

The chain uses TRBV29-1 and TRBJ1-6, with TRBD1 matching over 7 bases. This CDR3 region has 13 residues. Germline CDR1 is SQVTM and CDR2 is ANQGSEA. V lost 7 bases, J lost 5 bases, and 5 bases stayed unmatched. The CDR3 bases are TGCAGCGCTGCCGGGACAGATAATTCACCCCTCCACTTT. This sequence encodes CSAAGTDNSPLHF. Full variable domain (outside the CDR3, taken from reference TRBV29-1 and TRBJ1-6): SAVISQKPSRDICQRGTSLTIQCQVDSQVTMMFWYRQQPGQSLTLIATANQGSEATYESGFVIDKFPISRPNLTFSTLTVSNMSPEDSSIYLCSAAGTDNSPLHFGNGTRLTVT.

CDR3 in DNA: TGTGCCAGCAGCCCCGTGGGGGGGAACACTGAAGCTTTCTTT. Amino acid sequence: CASSPVGGNTEAFF. This sequence joins TRBV7-6 and TRBJ1-1; a possible D gene is TRBD1 (5 bases). The CDR3 has 14 residues. CDR1 is SGHVS and CDR2 is FNYEAQ in the germline V gene. V was pared by 5 bases and J by 1 base, with 11 bases between. Full variable domain (outside the CDR3, taken from reference TRBV7-6 and TRBJ1-1): GAGVSQSPRYKVTKRGQDVALRCDPISGHVSLYWYRQALGQGPEFLTYFNYEAQQDKSGLPNDRFSAERPEGSISTLTIQRTEQRDSAMYRCASSPVGGNTEAFFGQGTRLTVV.

V is TRBV7-6 and J is TRBJ1-3; D ambiguous. CDR3 length: 14 residues. Per the germline V gene, CDR1 is SGHVS and CDR2 is FNYEAQ. V gave up 1 base and J gave up 3 bases, with 7 bases separating them. The CDR3 reads CASSLVEDGNTIYF. The CDR3 nucleotides read TGTGCCAGCAGCTTAGTGGAGGATGGAAACACCATATATTTT.

This clonotype occurred a few times. The J gene is TRBJ2-2, the V gene TRBV7-8, with TRBD2 matching 13 bases. With 2 bases clipped from V and 7 bases from J, the junction kept 13 bases outside the gene matches. CDR3 length: 19 residues. Germline CDR1 reads SGHVS; CDR2 reads FQNEAQ. Here the CDR3 DNA reads TGTGCCAGCAGCTTACTCTCCGTTTCACTAGCGGGGGGGTTCGGGGAGCTGTTTTTT. The encoded protein is CASSLLSVSLAGGFGELFF.

The CDR3 protein is CASSSRDTLQETQYF. The CDR3 region has the DNA TGTGCCAGTAGTAGCCGGGACACGCTCCAAGAGACCCAGTACTTC. The rearrangement joins TRBV19 to TRBJ2-5, with D possibly TRBD1 on 6 matching bases. The V end was cut by 4 bases, the J end by 1 base, with 13 bases between. The CDR3 loop spans 15 amino acids. Germline-derived CDR1 and CDR2 are LNHDA and SQIVND (reference sequence).

This clonotype was detected a few times. The chain carries TRBV6-6 and TRBJ2-1; no firm D call. The CDR3 covers 15 residues. Germline CDR1 reads MNHNY; CDR2 reads SVGAGI (reference sequence). V lost 8 bases to trimming and J lost 4 bases, with 18 bases between them. The CDR3 is CASSLSWEGYNEQFF. In DNA form, the CDR3 reads TGTGCCAGCTCTCTTAGTTGGGAAGGGTACAATGAGCAGTTCTTC.

This clonotype was seen a few times. The chain joins TRBV6-5 to TRBJ1-4; 7 bases line up with TRBD1. After removal of 7 bases from V and 8 bases from J, the junction contained 13 bases not matched to a gene. CDR1 MNHEY and CDR2 SVGAGI come from the germline V gene. The CDR3 is made up of 15 amino acids. The CDR3 DNA follows: TGTGCCAGCACCCCAGGAGGGGGCGCGTGGGAAAAACTGTTTTTT. Protein sequence: CASTPGGGAWEKLFF.

Concerning this clonotype itself: Because the CDR3 is missing its conserved closing phenylalanine or tryptophan, this is likely a read error. This CDR3 reads CASSFSGGAGDTQYS. The CDR3 DNA reads TGTGCCAGCAGTTTTAGCGGGGGGGCAGGAGATACGCAGTATTCT. V usage is TRBV7-8 and J usage is TRBJ2-3, with 11 bases fitting TRBD2. CDR3 length equals 15 residues. CDR1 is SGHVS and CDR2 is FQNEAQ in the germline V gene. After removal of 6 bases from V and 5 bases from J, the junction contained 7 bases not matched to a gene.

This clonotype was observed a handful of times. The chain couples TRBV6-5 to TRBJ2-2; 8 nucleotides match TRBD1. In germline, CDR1 is MNHEY, CDR2 SVGAGI. This CDR3 region has 16 residues. Unmatched junction bases numbered 10, after V lost 6 bases and J lost 4 bases. The CDR3 reads CASRLYQGASTGELFF. The CDR3 DNA follows: TGTGCCAGCAGGTTATATCAGGGGGCTAGCACCGGGGAGCTGTTTTTT.

This clonotype was recorded a few times. This chain joins TRBV18 and TRBJ2-3; possibly TRBD2 for D (6 bases). Germline CDR1 and CDR2: KGHSH and LQKENI. V was cut by 0 bases and J by 2 bases, with 9 bases left in between. The CDR3 extends over 15 amino acids. CDR3 sequence: CASSPPGGPTDTQYF. The CDR3 DNA follows: TGTGCCAGCTCACCACCCGGGGGACCCACAGATACGCAGTATTTT.